This T cell receptor (beta chain) is from a study of T cell repertoires in cytomegalovirus infection. This clonotype was picked up a small number of times. TCRdb fed the reads into MiXCR, producing one record per CDR3 protein. The sample has roughly 630,000 distinct CDR3 sequences, roughly 24% seen once; the top ten hold less than 9.5%. Germline CDR1 and CDR2: MNHEY and SMNVEV (reference sequence). The CDR3 consists of 15 residues. V was clipped by 4 bases and J by 0 bases, with 9 bases between them. This receptor was identified in a human donor in good health (CMV status not recorded). Some clones in this sample may be carry-over from other donors' samples. The gene calls are TRBV27 and TRBJ2-2; D is possibly TRBD2 (5 bases). Sequenced input: CD8+ T cells from PBMCs. The CDR3 sequence: CASSSRASNTGELFF. In nucleotides, the CDR3 is TGTGCCAGCAGTTCGCGGGCTTCGAACACCGGGGAGCTGTTTTTT.